This entry lists 26 T cell receptor beta chains sequenced from one sample in a study of radiotherapy plus CTLA-4 blockade in lung cancer. The data were produced by immunoSEQ multiplex PCR, yet TCRdb's version contains in-frame clones alone and is incomplete. Of over 85,000 clones in the sample, roughly 79% were seen once. The sample consisted of peripheral blood, taken from a patient treated with radiotherapy plus ipilimumab. These receptors were obtained from a human donor with non-small cell lung cancer who had a partial response to radiotherapy plus ipilimumab. Some clones in this sample may be carry-over from other donors' samples.

The gene calls are TRBV5-6 and TRBJ2-4; 9 bases agree with TRBD1. The junction had 6 bases not matched to a gene; V was cut back by 4 bases and J by 4 bases. This CDR3 is 15 amino acids long. CDR1 and CDR2 (germline): SGHDT, YYEEEE. The CDR3 bases are TGTGCCAGCAGCCTCACGGACAGGGGTAAAAACATTCAGTACTTC. Residues: CASSLTDRGKNIQYF.

This chain links TRBV4-2 with TRBJ2-3, with D perhaps matching TRBD2 (6 bases). The V and J ends lost 1 base and 4 bases respectively, with 15 bases between them. Germline V lookup: CDR1 LGHNA, CDR2 YNFKEQ. The CDR3 is made up of 16 amino acids. The CDR3 is CASSQGSGEKADTQYF. The DNA of the CDR3 is TGTGCCAGCAGCCAAGGGTCGGGAGAGAAAGCAGATACGCAGTATTTT.

The chain carries TRBV9 and TRBJ1-1, with no clear D. Trimming took off 5 bases at V and 1 base at J, with 6 bases between the two ends. Germline lookup yields CDR1 SGDLS and CDR2 YYNGEE. The CDR3 is 12 residues long. The CDR3 bases are TGTGCCAGCAGGGGCCCGAACACTGAAGCTTTCTTT. Amino acid sequence: CASRGPNTEAFF.

The chain has TRBV9 and TRBJ2-3; 8 bases are shared with TRBD2. This CDR3 has 13 residues. V shed 4 bases, J shed 10 bases, and the junction held 8 bases outside the gene matches. CDR1 is SGDLS and CDR2 is YYNGEE in the germline V gene. The chain's CDR3 is CASSPGGFRAQYF. The CDR3 coding sequence is TGTGCCAGCAGCCCGGGGGGGTTTAGAGCGCAGTATTTT.

This clone is medium-sized within its sample. The rearrangement uses TRBV7-8 and TRBJ2-7; 7 bases map to TRBD1. This CDR3 spans 15 amino acids. Trimming took 5 bases from V and 6 from J; bases not matched to a gene: 13. From germline, CDR1 is SGHVS and CDR2 FQNEAQ. CDR3 sequence reads: CASSRAGTVIGEQYF. The DNA for the CDR3 is TGTGCCAGCAGCCGAGCCGGGACAGTTATTGGCGAGCAGTACTTC.

The V call is TRBV5-1, the J call TRBJ1-6, with 9 bases aligning to TRBD1. Germline V gene data show CDR1 as SGHRS and CDR2 as YFSETQ. This CDR3 has 16 residues. Trimming removed 0 bases from V and 3 bases from J; junction bases left unmatched: 1. CDR3 nucleotide sequence: TGCGCCAGCAGCTTGGGGGACAGGGACTATAATTCACCCCTCCACTTT. It is translated as CASSLGDRDYNSPLHF. Variable domain in full (rest from reference TRBV5-1 and TRBJ1-6): KAGVTQTPRYLIKTRGQQVTLSCSPISGHRSVSWYQQTPGQGLQFLFEYFSETQRNKGNFPGRFSGRQFSNSRSEMNVSTLELGDSALYLCASSLGDRDYNSPLHFGNGTRLTVT.

The chain links TRBV18 to TRBJ1-5; 8 bases agree with TRBD1. CDR1 is KGHSH and CDR2 is LQKENI in the germline V gene. This CDR3 contains 16 residues. The J segment lost 1 base and the V segment lost 4 bases, leaving 6 bases of the junction unmatched. The DNA of the CDR3 is TGTGCCAGCTCACAAATAAGGACAGGGAGCAATCAGCCCCAGCATTTT. This codes for CASSQIRTGSNQPQHF.

The chain is built from TRBV4-1 and TRBJ2-3; the match to TRBD2 covers 10 bases. Losses at the gene ends were 4 bases for V and 6 bases for J; bases not matched to a gene: 13. This CDR3 comprises 17 residues. Germline V gene lookup returns CDR1 MGHRA and CDR2 YSYEKL. CDR3 in amino acids: CASSLGVTAGGLDTQYF. The DNA for the CDR3 is TGCGCCAGCAGCCTAGGCGTCACAGCGGGGGGGCTGGATACGCAGTATTTT.

This chain links TRBV5-1 with TRBJ2-7; 7 bases align to TRBD1. The length of the CDR3 is 14 residues. CDR1 is SGHRS and CDR2 is YFSETQ in the germline V gene. After removal of 1 base from V and 4 bases from J, the junction contained 5 bases not matched to a gene. The CDR3 reads CASSLIQGSYEQYF. The DNA of the CDR3 is TGCGCCAGCAGCTTGATACAGGGGTCTTACGAGCAGTACTTC.

The V gene is TRBV4-3, the J gene TRBJ1-5; D ambiguous. Germline values: CDR1 LGHNA, CDR2 YSLEER. Trimming stripped 0 bases from V and 6 bases from J, with 6 bases between. The length of the CDR3 is 13 residues. CDR3 DNA: TGCGCCAGCAGCCAAGAATTCGGTCAGCCCCAGCATTTT. It specifies CASSQEFGQPQHF.

This chain connects TRBV9 to TRBJ2-7; the D gene is possibly TRBD2 (5 bases). The germline V and J ends were trimmed by 0 bases and 2 bases, with 12 bases remaining between them. CDR3 length equals 15 residues. Germline-derived CDR1 and CDR2 are SGDLS and YYNGEE. The CDR3 DNA sequence: TGTGCCAGCAGCGTAGCTATCGGGGTTACCTACGAGCAGTACTTC. Translated: CASSVAIGVTYEQYF.

This clone appeared a few times. This sequence joins TRBV11-2 and TRBJ1-1; D is undetermined. This CDR3 contains 14 residues. From germline, CDR1 is SGHAT and CDR2 FQNNGV. V was shortened by 5 bases and J by 4 bases, with 14 bases between the two germline ends. CDR3: CASSPYITTTEAFF. CDR3 DNA sequence: TGTGCCAGCAGCCCATACATCACAACCACTGAAGCTTTCTTT.

The V and J genes are TRBV5-1 and TRBJ2-2; D is perhaps TRBD2 (6 bases). The CDR3 is 13 amino acids. The V end lost 0 bases, the J end lost 6 bases, and 6 bases lay between the germline ends. Germline V CDR1 and CDR2: SGHRS, YFSETQ. CDR3 sequence (DNA): TGCGCCAGCAGCTTGGGGGGGGCCGGGGAGCTGTTTTTT. Protein product: CASSLGGAGELFF.

The CDR3 reads CASSTQGAYEQYF. The CDR3 bases are TGCGCCAGCAGCACCCAAGGGGCCTACGAGCAGTACTTC. V is TRBV5-1 and J is TRBJ2-7; maybe TRBD1 (5 bases). V lost 4 bases and J lost 2, with 10 bases in between. Germline CDR1 is SGHRS and CDR2 is YFSETQ. The CDR3 loop spans 13 amino acids.

V is TRBV27 and J is TRBJ2-1; D is unresolved. This CDR3 has 14 amino acids. V lost 6 bases and J lost 4, with 13 bases in between. From germline, CDR1 is MNHEY and CDR2 SMNVEV (reference sequence). The CDR3 nucleotides are TGTGCCAGCAGCCGGTATCCAAGATACAATGAGCAGTTCTTC. Protein: CASSRYPRYNEQFF.

This clone was seen a handful of times. The chain links TRBV5-4 to TRBJ2-2, with a possible D match to TRBD2 (5 bases). V dropped 4 bases and J dropped 3 bases, with 13 bases sitting between them. This CDR3 has 15 amino acids. CDR1 is SGHNT and CDR2 is YYREEE in the germline V gene (reference sequence). The CDR3 is CASSHETGDTGELFF. CDR3 coding DNA: TGTGCCAGCAGCCACGAGACCGGGGACACCGGGGAGCTGTTTTTT.

This clone was picked up one time. V gene TRBV7-2 combines with J gene TRBJ2-1, with 11 nucleotides matching TRBD2. The CDR3 is made up of 16 amino acids. Germline V gene lookup returns CDR1 SGHTA and CDR2 FQGNSA. V gave up 6 bases and J gave up 4 bases; unmatched junction bases: 8. Written as DNA, the CDR3 is TGTGCCAGCAGATATAGCGGGGGGGCCGTATACAATGAGCAGTTCTTC. This gives the protein CASRYSGGAVYNEQFF.

The chain couples TRBV5-4 to TRBJ2-3, with D perhaps TRBD1 (5 bases). The germline V and J ends were trimmed by 0 bases and 4 bases, with 9 bases remaining between them. This CDR3 comprises 14 residues. Germline CDR1 and CDR2: SGHNT and YYREEE (reference sequence). The CDR3 DNA reads TGTGCCAGCAGCTTGGGACAGTCCGCAGATACGCAGTATTTT. It is translated as CASSLGQSADTQYF.

This clone was counted only a few times. The rearrangement links TRBV28 to TRBJ1-1; D perhaps matches TRBD1 (6 bases). V was clipped by 5 bases and J by 3 bases, with 16 bases between them. The CDR3 runs 15 residues. CDR1 and CDR2 from the germline V gene are MDHEN and SYDVKM. As DNA, the CDR3 is TGTGCCAGCAGTCCGGCAGGGGTAGTTGACACTGAAGCTTTCTTT. This sequence encodes CASSPAGVVDTEAFF.

The J gene is TRBJ1-4, the V gene TRBV30; tentatively, D is TRBD1 (5 bases). V lost 3 bases to trimming and J lost 7 bases, with 15 bases between them. The CDR3 is 14 residues long. From germline, CDR1 is GTSNPN and CDR2 SVGIG (reference sequence). CDR3 loop: CAWREEDIREKLFF. As DNA, the CDR3 is TGTGCCTGGAGGGAAGAGGACATCCGTGAAAAACTGTTTTTT.

The chain couples TRBV5-1 to TRBJ1-4; TRBD1 matches at 8 bases. Trimming cost V 4 bases and J 7 bases; bases outside gene matches: 15. The CDR3 has 17 residues. Germline V CDR1 and CDR2: SGHRS, YFSETQ. The CDR3 DNA sequence: TGCGCCAGCAGCCGCGGATACAGGGGGAGAGTGGGTGAAAAACTGTTTTTT. This sequence encodes CASSRGYRGRVGEKLFF.

The rearrangement uses TRBV19 and TRBJ2-2, with D maybe TRBD2 (5 bases). The CDR3 has 15 residues. In germline, CDR1 is LNHDA, CDR2 SQIVND (reference sequence). V was shortened by 3 bases and J by 4 bases, with 12 bases between the two germline ends. The CDR3 spells CASSMSGQLTGELFF. CDR3 in DNA: TGTGCCAGTAGTATGAGCGGTCAGCTCACCGGGGAGCTGTTTTTT.

The sample holds many counts of this clone. The rearrangement uses TRBV2 and TRBJ1-3; D perhaps matches TRBD1 (5 bases). CDR1 is SNHLY, CDR2 FYNNEI, per germline. The CDR3 consists of 14 residues. The ends were cut back, 4 bases at V and 0 bases at J, with 7 bases in the middle. CDR3 sequence: CASSGQSSGNTIYF. The CDR3 DNA is TGTGCCAGCAGTGGACAGAGCTCTGGAAACACCATATATTTT.

V is TRBV7-3 and J is TRBJ2-3; 8 bases align to TRBD2. With 1 base clipped from V and 8 bases from J, the junction kept 14 bases outside the gene matches. Per germline, CDR1 SGHTA and CDR2 FQGTGA. There are 17 residues in the CDR3. The CDR3: CASSLMGVGTSDSTQYF. CDR3 sequence (DNA): TGTGCCAGCAGCTTAATGGGGGTCGGGACTAGTGATAGTACGCAGTATTTT.

This clone was seen only a few times. The chain links TRBV5-4 to TRBJ2-6; 9 positions match TRBD2. Germline CDR1 SGHNT, CDR2 YYREEE (reference sequence). Trimming removed 0 bases from V and 0 bases from J; junction bases left unmatched: 10. CDR3 size: 20 residues. The CDR3 spells CASSLAGLAGVRSGANVLTF. The DNA of the CDR3 is TGTGCCAGCAGCTTGGCCGGATTAGCGGGGGTCCGCTCTGGGGCCAACGTCCTGACTTTC.

V and J are TRBV7-9 and TRBJ2-1; TRBD2 agrees at 9 bases. The J segment lost 9 bases and the V segment lost 8 bases, leaving 11 bases of the junction unmatched. This CDR3 has 14 amino acids. Germline CDR1 and CDR2: SEHNR and FQNEAQ (reference sequence). The CDR3 DNA reads as TGTGCCAGCTCCACCGGGACTAGCAAGGCTGAGCAGTTCTTC. The encoded protein is CASSTGTSKAEQFF.